Listed here are 5 T cell receptor beta chains from one sample, sequenced in a study of blood T cell repertoires in COVID-19. The assay was immunoSEQ multiplex PCR, and TCRdb's table has in-frame clones only and misses some. The table shows roughly 80,000 clones, with around 82% occurring only once. The sequenced sample was peripheral blood. These receptors were collected from a human donor in a cohort sampled during active COVID-19.

This rearrangement joins TRBV6-5 to TRBJ1-6; D is possibly TRBD1 (6 bases). The germline V and J ends were trimmed by 4 bases and 11 bases, with 21 bases remaining between them. The V gene's germline CDR1 is MNHEY and CDR2 SVGAGI. The CDR3 length is 16 residues. CDR3 nucleotide sequence: TGTGCCAGCAGTTGGTATTCCAGGGGTAGAACGACACCCCTCCACTTT. It encodes CASSWYSRGRTTPLHF.

The chain combines TRBV28 with TRBJ1-2, with D possibly being TRBD1 (6 bases). The CDR3 length is 12 residues. CDR1 and CDR2 from the germline V gene are MDHEN and SYDVKM. V gave up 6 bases and J gave up 2 bases, with 7 bases separating them. CDR3 nucleotide sequence: TGTGCCAGCAGGCAGGGGAACTATGGCTACACCTTC. Amino acids: CASRQGNYGYTF.

This clone was observed a handful of times. The chain joins TRBV7-6 to TRBJ1-2; 10 positions match TRBD1. The junction had 10 bases not matched to a gene; V was cut back by 5 bases and J by 4 bases. Germline V gene data show CDR1 as SGHVS and CDR2 as FNYEAQ. The CDR3 has 16 residues. The DNA of the CDR3 is TGTGCCAGCAGCCAACACGACAGGGGGCTCTTCTATGGCTACACCTTC. It specifies CASSQHDRGLFYGYTF. Full variable domain (remainder filled in from reference TRBV7-6 and TRBJ1-2): GAGVSQSPRYKVTKRGQDVALRCDPISGHVSLYWYRQALGQGPEFLTYFNYEAQQDKSGLPNDRFSAERPEGSISTLTIQRTEQRDSAMYRCASSQHDRGLFYGYTFGSGTRLTVV.

The V call is TRBV24-1, the J call TRBJ1-1, with 8 bases that match TRBD1. The length of the CDR3 is 17 residues. In germline, CDR1 is KGHDR, CDR2 SFDVKD. With V trimmed by 3 bases and J by 1 base, 9 bases remained unmatched. The CDR3 DNA reads as TGTGCCACCAGTGATACCGGACAGGGATGGGGGAACACTGAAGCTTTCTTT. It specifies CATSDTGQGWGNTEAFF.

V gene TRBV5-1 combines with J gene TRBJ2-7; 8 nucleotides match TRBD1. This CDR3 spans 15 amino acids. The trim removed 4 bases at V and 7 bases at J, leaving 13 bases unmatched. Germline CDR1 SGHRS, CDR2 YFSETQ. This chain's CDR3 is CASSEQTGVEAEQYF. Written as DNA, the CDR3 is TGCGCCAGCAGCGAGCAGACAGGGGTTGAGGCTGAGCAGTACTTC. Drawing the rest from reference TRBV5-1 and TRBJ2-7, the complete variable domain is KAGVTQTPRYLIKTRGQQVTLSCSPISGHRSVSWYQQTPGQGLQFLFEYFSETQRNKGNFPGRFSGRQFSNSRSEMNVSTLELGDSALYLCASSEQTGVEAEQYFGPGTRLTVT.